Following are 25 T cell receptor beta chains from one sample sequenced in a study of blood T cell repertoires in COVID-19. Only in-frame clones appear in the TCRdb table, and some are missing; sequencing was by immunoSEQ multiplex PCR. The sample consists of 490,000 or so clones, 70% to 90% of them appearing once. Material for sequencing was PBMCs or T cells enriched from blood (not recorded which). The source of these receptors is a woman aged 55-70 years who had recovered from COVID-19.

The V and J genes are TRBV24-1 and TRBJ2-1; 11 nucleotides agree with TRBD2. Germline V gene lookup returns CDR1 KGHDR and CDR2 SFDVKD. The CDR3 is 17 amino acids. The V and J ends lost 1 base and 8 bases, in that order; junction bases with no gene match: 9. This CDR3 reads CATSDFWSASGGYEQFF. CDR3 bases: TGTGCCACCAGTGATTTCTGGTCGGCTAGCGGGGGGTATGAGCAGTTCTTC.

V usage is TRBV4-1 and J usage is TRBJ2-3; 8 bases map to TRBD2. V lost 4 bases to trimming and J lost 0 bases; unmatched junction nucleotides: 15. CDR3 length: 19 residues. CDR1 is MGHRA and CDR2 is YSYEKL in the germline V gene. CDR3 nucleotide sequence: TGCGCCAGCAGCCTGGGGGGACTAGGGATTCTAACTAGCACAGATACGCAGTATTTT. As protein: CASSLGGLGILTSTDTQYF.

This clone was detected once. This sequence joins TRBV28 and TRBJ1-2, with 8 bases identical to TRBD1. The J segment lost 5 bases and the V segment lost 8 bases, leaving 22 bases of the junction unmatched. This CDR3 spans 18 amino acids. Germline-derived CDR1 and CDR2 are MDHEN and SYDVKM. CDR3 nucleotides: TGTGCCAGCTTAGAGGCGTCTAATCTCGTTAGGACAGGGTATGGCTACACCTTC. Encoded protein: CASLEASNLVRTGYGYTF.

This clone is a singleton in its sample. The chain uses TRBV7-2 and TRBJ2-5, with D unresolved. The germline gives CDR1 SGHTA, CDR2 FQGNSA. The CDR3 has 13 amino acids. V was pared by 7 bases and J by 0 bases, with 9 bases between. The CDR3 DNA is TGTGCCAGCACCAGGTCGGACCAAGAGACCCAGTACTTC. Its protein product is CASTRSDQETQYF.

The chain carries TRBV18 and TRBJ1-3, with D possibly being TRBD1 (6 bases). CDR1 and CDR2 (germline): KGHSH, LQKENI. This CDR3 is built from 15 residues. V was pared by 5 bases and J by 0 bases, with 11 bases between. CDR3 residues: CASSSLQGSGNTIYF. CDR3 bases: TGTGCCAGCTCATCATTACAGGGCTCTGGAAACACCATATATTTT.

The gene calls are TRBV25-1 and TRBJ2-2, with TRBD1 identical over 8 bases. The V and J ends lost 6 bases and 1 base, in that order; junction bases with no gene match: 4. The CDR3 runs to 15 residues. Germline assignment: CDR1 MGHDK and CDR2 SYGVNS. CDR3 protein: CASRSGQGNTGELFF. As DNA, the CDR3 is TGTGCCAGCAGATCCGGACAGGGGAACACCGGGGAGCTGTTTTTT.

The chain uses TRBV7-2 and TRBJ1-5; tentatively, D is TRBD1 (5 bases). The CDR3 has 16 amino acids. The germline gives CDR1 SGHTA, CDR2 FQGNSA. The V and J ends lost 5 bases and 4 bases respectively, with 18 bases between them. CDR3 amino acids: CASSTNPGRGNQPQHF. CDR3 nucleotide sequence: TGTGCCAGCAGCACGAACCCGGGCCGGGGGAATCAGCCCCAGCATTTT.

J is TRBJ2-7 and V is TRBV5-1; 7 positions agree with TRBD1. The germline V gene has CDR1 SGHRS and CDR2 YFSETQ. The CDR3 is 14 residues long. V lost 0 bases, J lost 5 bases, and 5 bases stayed unmatched. This chain's CDR3 is CASSLETGNDEQYF. CDR3 sequence (DNA): TGCGCCAGCAGCTTGGAGACAGGGAACGACGAGCAGTACTTC.

The count of this clone is one. V gene TRBV2 combines with J gene TRBJ2-5; 7 bases are shared with TRBD1. The CDR3 sequence is 14 residues long. After removal of 3 bases from V and 5 bases from J, the junction contained 6 bases not matched to a gene. Germline V gene sequence: CDR1 SNHLY, CDR2 FYNNEI. CDR3 region: CASSEQDRHETQYF. Written as DNA, the CDR3 is TGTGCCAGCAGTGAGCAGGACAGGCACGAGACCCAGTACTTC.

This chain joins TRBV12-3 or TRBV12-4 and TRBJ1-2; 9 bases are a match to TRBD1. After removal of 6 bases from V and 6 bases from J, the junction contained 5 bases not matched to a gene. This CDR3 spans 13 amino acids. CDR3 nucleotides: TGTGCCAGCAGCCGAGGGACAGGGCATGGCTACACCTTC. Its protein product is CASSRGTGHGYTF.

This rearrangement joins TRBV5-4 to TRBJ2-2; 9 bases align to TRBD1. The trim removed 4 bases at V and 2 bases at J, leaving 6 bases unmatched. There are 16 residues in the CDR3. Germline V lookup: CDR1 SGHNT, CDR2 YYREEE (reference sequence). CDR3 residues: CASSPPGQGNTGELFF. For the CDR3, the DNA is TGTGCCAGCAGCCCGCCGGGACAGGGCAACACCGGGGAGCTGTTTTTT.

This chain links TRBV6-4 with TRBJ2-4; D gene unclear. V shed 6 bases and J shed 0 bases, with 9 bases lying between them. CDR3 size: 14 residues. Looked up from germline, CDR1 is MRHNA and CDR2 is SNTAGT. Here the CDR3 reads CASSPNLAKNIQYF. CDR3 coding DNA: TGTGCCAGCAGCCCCAATTTAGCCAAAAACATTCAGTACTTC.

This chain joins TRBV7-2 and TRBJ2-1, with TRBD2 matching 11 bases. Germline CDR1 is SGHTA and CDR2 is FQGNSA. After removal of 4 bases from V and 8 bases from J, the junction contained 7 bases not matched to a gene. This CDR3 spans 15 amino acids. CDR3 in amino acids: CASSYIAGGPDEQFF. The CDR3 nucleotides read TGTGCCAGCAGCTACATAGCGGGGGGGCCGGATGAGCAGTTCTTC.

This chain uses TRBV12-3 or TRBV12-4 with TRBJ2-7; a weak D match, TRBD1 (5 bases). The CDR3 sequence is 13 residues long. V lost 9 bases, J lost 3 bases, and 15 bases lay in between. CDR3 sequence (DNA): TGTGCCAGTTCAAAGGGGCAGGTCTACGAGCAGTACGTC. Translated, it gives CASSKGQVYEQYV.

This clone was found a few times. The V gene is TRBV9, the J gene TRBJ1-2; the D gene is possibly TRBD1 (6 bases). Germline lookup yields CDR1 SGDLS and CDR2 YYNGEE. CDR3 size: 16 residues. V lost 3 bases and J lost 4, with 19 bases in between. The CDR3 DNA follows: TGTGCCAGCAGCGGGTCCCGGTATGACAGGACCTATGGCTACACCTTC. Protein: CASSGSRYDRTYGYTF.

The chain recombines TRBV27 with TRBJ1-5; a weak D match, TRBD1 (6 bases). Trimming pared 0 bases from V and 4 bases from J, leaving 10 bases between. Germline CDR1 MNHEY, CDR2 SMNVEV (reference sequence). The CDR3 has 15 residues. The CDR3 loop reads CASSLSRTANQPQHF. The CDR3 DNA sequence: TGTGCCAGCAGTTTATCTAGGACAGCGAATCAGCCCCAGCATTTT.

This clone was seen more than once but under ten times. V is TRBV3-1 (or the pseudogene TRBV3-2) and J is TRBJ1-6; perhaps TRBD1 as D (6 bases). CDR1 is LGHDT and CDR2 is YNNKEL in the germline V gene (reference sequence). The CDR3 is 16 residues long. V dropped 4 bases and J dropped 7 bases, with 17 bases sitting between them. Here the CDR3 DNA reads TGTGCCAGCAGCCCCTCCGGGACAACGAAGAATTCACCCCTCCACTTT. It translates to CASSPSGTTKNSPLHF.

The CDR3: CASSLQGQSDTQYF. CDR3 coding DNA: TGCGCCAGCAGCTTACAGGGGCAGTCAGATACGCAGTATTTT. J is TRBJ2-3 and V is TRBV5-1, with 7 bases identical to TRBD1. The junction had 4 bases not matched to a gene; V was cut back by 2 bases and J by 4 bases. In germline, CDR1 is SGHRS, CDR2 YFSETQ. The length of the CDR3 is 14 residues.

The rearrangement links TRBV19 to TRBJ1-5, with 10 nucleotides matching TRBD1. Unmatched junction bases numbered 6, after V lost 6 bases and J lost 4 bases. The CDR3 is 15 amino acids. CDR1 and CDR2 (germline): LNHDA, SQIVND (reference sequence). CDR3 amino acids: CASSLDRGRNQPQHF. In nucleotides, the CDR3 is TGTGCCAGTAGCCTAGACAGGGGGCGGAATCAGCCCCAGCATTTT.

The genes are TRBV11-2 and TRBJ2-7; perhaps TRBD1 as D (6 bases). The V and J ends lost 0 bases and 4 bases respectively, with 16 bases between them. The germline gives CDR1 SGHAT, CDR2 FQNNGV. This CDR3 is built from 16 residues. CDR3: CASSLETGPQHYEQYF. The DNA of the CDR3 is TGTGCCAGCAGCTTAGAGACAGGCCCCCAGCATTACGAGCAGTACTTC.

The V gene is TRBV27, the J gene TRBJ1-1; 7 positions agree with TRBD1. CDR1 is MNHEY, CDR2 SMNVEV, per germline (reference sequence). The CDR3 length is 14 residues. J lost 1 base, V lost 5 bases, and 4 bases had no gene match. As DNA, the CDR3 is TGTGCCAGCAGTGAACAGGGGCGGAACACTGAAGCTTTCTTT. It yields the protein CASSEQGRNTEAFF.

The CDR3 protein is CASSQGPTGSGDEKLFF. As DNA, the CDR3 is TGTGCCAGCAGCCAAGGACCGACAGGGTCTGGGGATGAAAAACTGTTTTTT. The chain combines TRBV5-6 with TRBJ1-4, with 7 bases fitting TRBD1. Trimming took 4 bases from V and 6 from J; bases not matched to a gene: 15. The CDR3 spans 17 residues. Germline CDR1 SGHDT, CDR2 YYEEEE. Full variable domain (missing parts from reference TRBV5-6 and TRBJ1-4): DAGVTQSPTHLIKTRGQQVTLRCSPKSGHDTVSWYQQALGQGPQFIFQYYEEEERQRGNFPDRFSGHQFPNYSSELNVNALLLGDSALYLCASSQGPTGSGDEKLFFGSGTQLSVL.

This clone was seen only once. V usage is TRBV5-6 and J usage is TRBJ1-2, with 7 bases lining up with TRBD1. Germline V gene sequence: CDR1 SGHDT, CDR2 YYEEEE. V lost 3 bases to trimming and J lost 0 bases; unmatched junction nucleotides: 11. The CDR3 totals 17 residues. The CDR3 DNA sequence: TGTGCCAGCAGCTCCCGGGACAGCCGTATAACTAACTATGGCTACACCTTC. Its protein product is CASSSRDSRITNYGYTF.

The V and J genes are TRBV5-6 and TRBJ2-7, with 9 nucleotides matching TRBD1. CDR3 length equals 14 residues. The trim removed 6 bases at V and 3 bases at J, leaving 7 bases unmatched. Looked up from germline, CDR1 is SGHDT and CDR2 is YYEEEE. The CDR3 protein is CASNLQGAFYEQYV. CDR3 DNA sequence: TGTGCCAGCAATTTACAGGGGGCCTTCTACGAGCAGTACGTC.

The V call is TRBV3-1 (or the pseudogene TRBV3-2), the J call TRBJ2-2, with D unresolved. V lost 1 base and J lost 2, with 8 bases in between. Germline CDR1 is LGHDT and CDR2 is YNNKEL (reference sequence). The CDR3 runs to 15 residues. The CDR3 loop is CASSQGYSNTGELFF. The CDR3 DNA sequence: TGTGCCAGCAGCCAAGGTTACAGTAACACCGGGGAGCTGTTTTTT.